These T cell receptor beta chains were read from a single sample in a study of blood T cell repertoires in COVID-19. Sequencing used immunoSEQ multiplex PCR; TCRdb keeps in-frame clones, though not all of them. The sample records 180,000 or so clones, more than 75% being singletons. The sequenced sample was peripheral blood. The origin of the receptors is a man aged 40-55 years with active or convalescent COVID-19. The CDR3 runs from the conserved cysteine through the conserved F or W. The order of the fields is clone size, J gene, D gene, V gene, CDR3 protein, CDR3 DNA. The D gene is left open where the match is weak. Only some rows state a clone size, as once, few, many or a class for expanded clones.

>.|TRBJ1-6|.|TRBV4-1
CASSQIQGVDNSPLHF
TGCGCCAGCAGCCAGATACAGGGTGTGGATAATTCACCCCTCCACTTT
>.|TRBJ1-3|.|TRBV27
CASSVQGGNTIYF
TGTGCCAGCAGTGTACAGGGAGGAAACACCATATATTTT
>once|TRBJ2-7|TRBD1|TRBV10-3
CAIMGTGGAEQYF
TGTGCCATCATGGGGACAGGGGGCGCCGAGCAGTACTTC
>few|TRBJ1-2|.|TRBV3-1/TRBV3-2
CASSRNDRTNYGYTF
TGTGCCAGCAGCCGGAACGACAGAACTAACTATGGCTACACCTTC
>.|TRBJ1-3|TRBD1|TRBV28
CASSLPGQGTSGNTIYF
TGTGCCAGCAGTTTGCCGGGACAGGGGACCTCTGGAAACACCATATATTTT
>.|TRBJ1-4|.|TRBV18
CASSPGMAGREKLFF
TGTGCCAGCTCACCAGGAATGGCGGGCCGGGAAAAACTGTTTTTT
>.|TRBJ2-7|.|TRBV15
CATSRGASQAYEQYF
TGTGCCACCAGCAGAGGGGCTAGCCAGGCCTACGAGCAGTACTTC
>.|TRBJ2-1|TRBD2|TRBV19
CASRASGVHNEQFF
TGTGCCAGTAGGGCTAGCGGGGTTCACAATGAGCAGTTCTTC
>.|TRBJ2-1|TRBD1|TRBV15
CAVGTGLYEQFF
TGTGCCGTCGGGACAGGGCTGTATGAGCAGTTCTTC
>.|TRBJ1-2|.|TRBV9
CASSVEPSHGYTF
TGTGCCAGCAGCGTAGAGCCCTCCCATGGCTACACCTTC
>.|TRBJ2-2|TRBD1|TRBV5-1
CASSLVAQGLTGELFF
TGCGCCAGCAGCTTGGTCGCACAGGGGTTGACCGGGGAGCTGTTTTTT
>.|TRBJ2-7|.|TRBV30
CAWSTSPYEQYF
TGTGCCTGGAGTACCAGTCCCTACGAGCAGTACTTC
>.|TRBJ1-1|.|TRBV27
CASSPRGSTSAFF
TGTGCCAGCAGCCCGCGGGGGAGCACATCGGCATTCTTT
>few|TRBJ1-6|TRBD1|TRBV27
CASSLEGQRGLYNSPLHF
TGTGCCAGCAGTTTAGAGGGACAGCGAGGACTCTACAATTCACCCCTCCACTTT
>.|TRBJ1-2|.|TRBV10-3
CAISDPYAGTSNNYGYTF
TGTGCCATCAGTGATCCCTACGCCGGGACATCAAATAACTATGGCTACACCTTC
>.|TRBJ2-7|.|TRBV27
CASSLDSGTYEQYF
TGTGCCAGCAGTTTGGATTCAGGAACCTACGAGCAGTACTTC
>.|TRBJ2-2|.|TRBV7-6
CASSTTPGVYTGELFF
TGTGCCAGCAGCACCACCCCGGGGGTATACACCGGGGAGCTGTTTTTT
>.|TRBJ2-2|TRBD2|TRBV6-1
CASSEGSFGGGAVGELFF
TGTGCCAGCAGTGAAGGGAGTTTCGGCGGGGGGGCGGTCGGGGAGCTGTTTTTT
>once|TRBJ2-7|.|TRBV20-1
CSVVQGYEQYF
TGCAGCGTTGTACAGGGCTACGAGCAGTACTTC
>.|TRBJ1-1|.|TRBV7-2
CASSSLVNTEAFF
TGTGCCAGCAGCTCCCTAGTGAACACTGAAGCTTTCTTT
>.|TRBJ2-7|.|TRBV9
CASSGGEPYEQYF
TGTGCCAGCAGCGGAGGAGAACCCTACGAGCAGTACTTC
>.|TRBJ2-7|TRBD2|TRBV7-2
CASSLAGGRYEQYF
TGTGCCAGCAGTCTAGCGGGGGGGCGGTACGAGCAGTACTTC
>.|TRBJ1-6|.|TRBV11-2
CASSFLFNSPLHF
TGTGCCAGCAGCTTTCTGTTCAATTCACCCCTCCACTTT
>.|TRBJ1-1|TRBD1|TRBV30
CAWAQNRGYSAEAFF
TGTGCCTGGGCCCAGAACAGGGGGTATTCGGCTGAAGCTTTCTTT
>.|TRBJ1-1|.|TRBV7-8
CASSLGEAYTEAFF
TGTGCCAGCAGTCTGGGGGAGGCCTACACTGAAGCTTTCTTT
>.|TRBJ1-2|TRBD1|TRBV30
CASRPRTGYGYTF
TGTGCCTCCCGCCCCCGGACAGGGTATGGCTACACCTTC
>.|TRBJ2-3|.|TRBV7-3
CASSRSTDTQYF
TGTGCCAGCAGCCGGAGCACAGATACGCAGTATTTT
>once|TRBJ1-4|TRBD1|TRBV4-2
CASSQDSGQGSEKLFF
TGTGCCAGCAGCCAAGATTCGGGACAGGGATCCGAAAAACTGTTTTTT
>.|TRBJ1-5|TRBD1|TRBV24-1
CATSVGGQGLNQPQHF
TGTGCCACCAGTGTAGGCGGACAGGGTTTGAATCAGCCCCAGCATTTT
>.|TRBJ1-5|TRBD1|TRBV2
CASSGTGGQQPQHF
TGTGCCAGCAGTGGGACAGGGGGCCAACAGCCCCAGCATTTT
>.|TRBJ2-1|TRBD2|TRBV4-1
CASSQGAGGRNEQFF
TGCGCCAGCAGCCAAGGAGCGGGGGGGAGGAATGAGCAGTTCTTC
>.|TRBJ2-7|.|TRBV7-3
CASSLKGQAPYEQYF
TGTGCCAGCAGCTTAAAGGGGCAGGCTCCCTACGAGCAGTACTTC
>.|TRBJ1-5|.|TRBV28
CASRAPGGSNQPQHF
TGTGCCAGCAGAGCCCCGGGGGGGAGCAATCAGCCCCAGCATTTT
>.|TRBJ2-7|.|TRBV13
CASSSTVQSSEQYF
TGTGCCAGCAGTTCAACAGTACAGAGTTCCGAGCAGTACTTC